A single sample gave rise to the 20 T cell receptor beta chains below, sequenced in a study of T cell responses to AZD1222 COVID-19 vaccine. The table came from immunoSEQ multiplex PCR; TCRdb's copy has only in-frame clones and leaves some out. The sample contains 80,000 or so clones, 90% of which appear only once. The sequences come from peripheral blood, collected on day 0 of AZD1222 vaccination. The receptors here all came from an adult in good health.

V usage is TRBV10-3 and J usage is TRBJ2-3; 8 bases line up with TRBD1. J lost 3 bases, V lost 7 bases, and 9 bases had no gene match. Germline CDR1 is ENHRY and CDR2 is SYGVKD. The CDR3 is made up of 15 amino acids. CDR3 sequence (DNA): TGTGCCATCACCCGAGAGGGGACAGGAACAGATACGCAGTATTTT. Translated: CAITREGTGTDTQYF.

The rearrangement uses TRBV7-2 and TRBJ1-2, with a possible D match to TRBD1 (6 bases). V was shortened by 3 bases and J by 5 bases, with 13 bases between the two germline ends. This CDR3 is 14 amino acids long. In germline, CDR1 is SGHTA, CDR2 FQGNSA. The chain's CDR3 is CASSLGGQPYGYTF. The CDR3 nucleotides are TGTGCCAGCAGCTTGGGGGGGCAGCCTTATGGCTACACCTTC.

Only one count was recorded for this clone. The J gene is TRBJ1-3, the V gene TRBV30; D perhaps matches TRBD1 (5 bases). From germline, CDR1 is GTSNPN and CDR2 SVGIG (reference sequence). Trimming stripped 2 bases from V and 2 bases from J, with 7 bases between. This CDR3 spans 13 amino acids. CDR3 protein: CAWSRGTGNTIYF. The CDR3 DNA is TGTGCCTGGAGTCGGGGCACTGGAAACACCATATATTTT. The whole variable domain, remainder taken from reference TRBV30 and TRBJ1-3, is SQTIHQWPATLVQPVGSPLSLECTVEGTSNPNLYWYRQAAGRGLQLLFYSVGIGQISSEVPQNLSASRPQDRQFILSSKKLLLSDSGFYLCAWSRGTGNTIYFGEGSWLTVV.

The V call is TRBV2, the J call TRBJ1-6, with unresolved D. The CDR3 has 15 residues. Trimming shortened V by 10 bases and J by 3 bases, and 16 bases separated the two germline ends. CDR1 SNHLY and CDR2 FYNNEI come from the germline V gene. The CDR3 spells CAKAESRSYNSPLHF. Written as DNA, the CDR3 is TGTGCCAAAGCGGAGTCCAGGAGCTATAATTCACCCCTCCACTTT.

The chain employs TRBV12-3 or TRBV12-4 and TRBJ1-5, with TRBD1 as a possible D gene (5 bases). V lost 6 bases to trimming and J lost 9 bases, with 12 bases between them. The CDR3 contains 12 residues. The CDR3 coding sequence is TGTGCCAGCAGCGCAGGGTATGGGCCCCAGCATTTT. Translated: CASSAGYGPQHF.

The V call is TRBV19, the J call TRBJ2-7, with D perhaps matching TRBD1 (7 bases). This CDR3 is 15 amino acids long. V lost 0 bases to trimming and J lost 7 bases, with 16 bases between them. Looked up from germline, CDR1 is LNHDA and CDR2 is SQIVND (reference sequence). The CDR3 DNA follows: TGTGCCAGTAGTATAGACCCAGGGGGGTACGAAGAGCAGTACTTC. Translation: CASSIDPGGYEEQYF.

V and J are TRBV7-9 and TRBJ2-5; 7 bases are a match to TRBD1. The ends lost 5 bases at V and 3 bases at J; junction bases unmatched: 6. Germline CDR1 SEHNR, CDR2 FQNEAQ (reference sequence). This CDR3 has 14 amino acids. CDR3 residues: CASSPAGQEETQYF. The CDR3 nucleotides read TGTGCCAGCAGCCCAGCCGGACAGGAAGAGACCCAGTACTTC.

The chain has TRBV5-6 and TRBJ2-3; no clear D. The CDR3 covers 13 residues. Trimming cost V 0 bases and J 0 bases, with 2 bases left between them. Germline loops: CDR1 SGHDT, CDR2 YYEEEE. CDR3 loop: CASSLVSTDTQYF. CDR3 coding DNA: TGTGCCAGCAGCTTGGTTAGCACAGATACGCAGTATTTT.

In this sample, this clone turned up once. This chain joins TRBV28 and TRBJ2-3; D may be TRBD1 or TRBD2 (5 bases each). This CDR3 is 12 amino acids long. V was cut by 1 base and J by 9 bases, with 8 bases left in between. Germline CDR1 MDHEN, CDR2 SYDVKM. DNA for the CDR3: TGTGCCAGCAGTTTATTAAGGGACACGCAGTATTTT. It encodes CASSLLRDTQYF.

This chain joins TRBV5-4 and TRBJ2-7; unclear D gene. The germline V gene encodes CDR1 SGHNT and CDR2 YYREEE (reference sequence). Trimming pared 0 bases from V and 3 bases from J, leaving 7 bases between. This CDR3 has 13 residues. The CDR3 loop is CASSLAGNYEQYF. CDR3 nucleotide sequence: TGTGCCAGCAGCTTGGCAGGCAACTACGAGCAGTACTTC.

The J gene is TRBJ1-1, the V gene TRBV5-6, with 7 positions matching TRBD1. CDR3 length: 16 amino acids. V dropped 4 bases and J dropped 0; count of bases not matched to a gene: 9. Germline V gene sequence: CDR1 SGHDT, CDR2 YYEEEE. CDR3: CASSLLTGRMNTEAFF. Here the CDR3 DNA reads TGTGCCAGCAGCCTATTGACAGGGAGAATGAACACTGAAGCTTTCTTT.

The gene calls are TRBV21-1 and TRBJ1-5; TRBD1 was called by the table and not checked on the DNA. TRBV21-1 is described as a pseudogene. This CDR3 is built from 17 residues. The DNA of the CDR3 is TGTGCCAGCAGCAAAGTCGGGACAGCGACTAGCAATCAGCCCCAGCATTTT. Translated, it gives CASSKVGTATSNQPQHF.

The V call is TRBV5-6, the J call TRBJ1-4, with 8 bases that match TRBD1. The CDR3 contains 16 residues. After removal of 4 bases from V and 5 bases from J, the junction contained 10 bases not matched to a gene. The germline V gene has CDR1 SGHDT and CDR2 YYEEEE. CDR3 coding DNA: TGTGCCAGCAGCGTGGGGGCCCGGGACAGGAATGAAAAACTGTTTTTT. It encodes CASSVGARDRNEKLFF.

The sample holds one count of this clone. J is TRBJ1-1 and V is TRBV10-3; the D is unclear. Germline CDR1 reads ENHRY; CDR2 reads SYGVKD. V lost 6 bases, J lost 8 bases, and 13 bases lay in between. The CDR3 runs to 12 residues. The CDR3 is CAISQREGEAFF. In DNA, the CDR3 is TGTGCCATCAGCCAGAGGGAGGGCGAAGCTTTCTTT.

This clone has only one observation. The chain carries TRBV5-1 and TRBJ2-1; 7 bases agree with TRBD1. The length of the CDR3 is 14 residues. V dropped 0 bases and J dropped 6; count of bases not matched to a gene: 3. Germline lookup yields CDR1 SGHRS and CDR2 YFSETQ. CDR3 sequence (DNA): TGCGCCAGCAGCTTGGGGGACAGCCTCAATGAGCAGTTCTTC. Translating gives CASSLGDSLNEQFF.

The genes are TRBV18 and TRBJ2-1; D might be TRBD2 (5 bases). Germline-derived CDR1 and CDR2 are KGHSH and LQKENI. V lost 6 bases, J lost 6 bases, and 18 bases lay in between. This CDR3 spans 15 amino acids. CDR3 in amino acids: CASSLTESRGNEQFF. DNA for the CDR3: TGTGCCAGCTCCCTTACGGAGTCTCGGGGCAATGAGCAGTTCTTC. Supplemented by reference TRBV18 and TRBJ2-1, the full variable domain reads NAGVMQNPRHLVRRRGQEARLRCSPMKGHSHVYWYRQLPEEGLKFMVYLQKENIIDESGMPKERFSAEFPKEGPSILRIQQVVRGDSAAYFCASSLTESRGNEQFFGPGTRLTVL.

J is TRBJ2-6 and V is TRBV28; D is ambiguous. Trimming removed 5 bases at V and 0 bases at J, with 8 bases between. Germline V CDR1 and CDR2: MDHEN, SYDVKM. CDR3 size: 15 residues. The CDR3 is CASSPTASGANVLTF. The CDR3 coding sequence is TGTGCCAGCAGTCCAACAGCCTCTGGGGCCAACGTCCTGACTTTC.

V and J are TRBV7-3 and TRBJ2-3; D remains ambiguous. The CDR3 runs to 13 residues. The ends were cut back, 2 bases at V and 6 bases at J, with 9 bases in the middle. Germline lookup yields CDR1 SGHTA and CDR2 FQGTGA. In nucleotides, the CDR3 is TGTGCCAGCAGCTTAGGGTTCATGGATACGCAGTATTTT. Translation: CASSLGFMDTQYF. The full variable domain, completed using reference TRBV7-3 and TRBJ2-3, is GAGVSQTPSNKVTEKGKYVELRCDPISGHTALYWYRQSLGQGPEFLIYFQGTGAADDSGLPNDRFFAVRPEGSVSTLKIQRTERGDSAVYLCASSLGFMDTQYFGPGTRLTVL.

The chain employs TRBV24-1 and TRBJ1-4; possibly TRBD1 for D (6 bases). CDR1 and CDR2 (germline): KGHDR, SFDVKD. The germline V and J ends were trimmed by 2 bases and 7 bases, with 13 bases remaining between them. There are 15 residues in the CDR3. CDR3 DNA: TGTGCCACCAGTGATTCAAGGGGGATAGGTGAAAAACTGTTTTTT. This codes for CATSDSRGIGEKLFF.

The chain uses TRBV5-1 and TRBJ1-5, with D unresolved. Looked up from germline, CDR1 is SGHRS and CDR2 is YFSETQ. The length of the CDR3 is 15 residues. V shed 0 bases and J shed 1 base, with 8 bases lying between them. The CDR3 DNA reads TGCGCCAGCAGCTTGGGGTCGGTAAGCAATCAGCCCCAGCATTTT. Its protein product is CASSLGSVSNQPQHF.